The 32 T cell receptor beta chains reported below all come from one sample, sequenced in a study of technical replicates of blood from four donors. Method: immunoSEQ multiplex PCR; TCRdb's copy keeps in-frame clones and lacks some. The sample has some 87,000 clones; about 97% are singletons. The material sequenced was T cells isolated from PBMCs. These receptors were obtained from a human donor in good health.

V usage is TRBV4-1 and J usage is TRBJ2-2; TRBD1 matches at 7 bases. CDR1 is MGHRA and CDR2 is YSYEKL in the germline V gene. With 6 bases clipped from V and 0 bases from J, the junction kept 7 bases outside the gene matches. The CDR3 has 16 amino acids. This CDR3 reads CASRESGTANTGELFF. The DNA for the CDR3 is TGCGCCAGCAGAGAGTCCGGGACAGCGAACACCGGGGAGCTGTTTTTT.

The V and J genes are TRBV4-1 and TRBJ1-4; D gene unclear. Germline V gene lookup returns CDR1 MGHRA and CDR2 YSYEKL. CDR3 length: 19 amino acids. Trimming shortened V by 1 base and J by 8 bases, and 26 bases separated the two germline ends. This chain's CDR3 is CASSQGSLGLGNSGEKLFF. CDR3 in DNA: TGCGCCAGCAGCCAAGGGTCCCTAGGGTTGGGGAATAGCGGGGAAAAACTGTTTTTT.

CDR3 protein: CSVFWGYTEAFF. Written as DNA, the CDR3 is TGCAGCGTTTTCTGGGGCTACACTGAAGCTTTCTTT. V is TRBV29-1 and J is TRBJ1-1, with a tentative D call TRBD1 (5 bases). Germline CDR1 reads SQVTM; CDR2 reads ANQGSEA. The CDR3 length is 12 residues. The germline V and J ends were trimmed by 5 bases and 3 bases, with 10 bases remaining between them.

The chain recombines TRBV13 with TRBJ2-5; D gene unclear. The CDR3 sequence is 12 residues long. Germline assignment: CDR1 PRHDT and CDR2 FYEKMQ (reference sequence). The V gene lost 3 bases and the J gene lost 2 bases, with 4 bases spanning the gap. CDR3 region: CASSFVQETQYF. Here the CDR3 DNA reads TGTGCCAGCAGCTTCGTACAAGAGACCCAGTACTTC. The full variable domain, with the rest looked up from reference TRBV13 and TRBJ2-5, is AAGVIQSPRHLIKEKRETATLKCYPIPRHDTVYWYQQGPGQDPQFLISFYEKMQSDKGSIPDRFSAQQFSDYHSELNMSSLELGDSALYFCASSFVQETQYFGPGTRLLVL.

The chain employs TRBV11-3 and TRBJ2-1, with 7 nucleotides matching TRBD2. Trimming removed 3 bases from V and 5 bases from J; junction bases left unmatched: 1. The CDR3 is 13 residues long. Per germline, CDR1 SGHNT and CDR2 YENEEA. As DNA, the CDR3 is TGTGCCAGCAGCTTGAGCGGGGACAATGAGCAGTTCTTC. Translating it yields CASSLSGDNEQFF.

The CDR3 DNA sequence: TGTGCCAGCAGCGCGAACCAAGGGACAAGTTTTTACGAGCAGTACTTC. Amino acid sequence: CASSANQGTSFYEQYF. This rearrangement joins TRBV9 to TRBJ2-7; D may be TRBD1 (6 bases). CDR3 length: 16 residues. V was clipped by 3 bases and J by 4 bases, with 20 bases between them. Germline V gene data show CDR1 as SGDLS and CDR2 as YYNGEE.

This chain uses TRBV30 with TRBJ1-1; 7 bases line up with TRBD1. The CDR3 totals 13 residues. Germline V CDR1 and CDR2: GTSNPN, SVGIG (reference sequence). V gave up 3 bases and J gave up 3 bases; unmatched junction bases: 4. The CDR3 DNA follows: TGTGCCTGGAGCCGGGACAGTGACACTGAAGCTTTCTTT. It specifies CAWSRDSDTEAFF.

This chain connects TRBV7-3 to TRBJ2-6; the match to TRBD1 covers 9 bases. Germline CDR1 and CDR2: SGHTA and FQGTGA. The junction had 8 bases not matched to a gene; V was cut back by 5 bases and J by 0 bases. The CDR3 extends over 18 amino acids. CDR3 nucleotide sequence: TGTGCCAGCAGCCCGGGACAGGGAGACATCTCTGGGGCCAACGTCCTGACTTTC. This translates into CASSPGQGDISGANVLTF.

The chain has TRBV7-6 and TRBJ2-2; 7 positions match TRBD1. J lost 7 bases, V lost 0 bases, and 5 bases had no gene match. The CDR3 sequence is 15 residues long. Germline assignment: CDR1 SGHVS and CDR2 FNYEAQ. The CDR3 sequence is CASSLARDSIGELFF. As DNA, the CDR3 is TGTGCCAGCAGCTTAGCGAGGGACAGTATCGGGGAGCTGTTTTTT.

The chain employs TRBV11-2 and TRBJ2-7; 7 bases map to TRBD2. CDR1 and CDR2 (germline): SGHAT, FQNNGV. V gave up 3 bases and J gave up 5 bases; unmatched junction bases: 10. The CDR3 is made up of 15 amino acids. The CDR3 nucleotides are TGTGCCAGCAGCTTCAAAGCGGGGTCCCCCAACGAGCAGTACTTC. Encoded protein: CASSFKAGSPNEQYF.

The chain joins TRBV5-6 to TRBJ2-7; 9 bases line up with TRBD2. The CDR3 spans 14 residues. With V trimmed by 5 bases and J by 5 bases, 8 bases remained unmatched. In germline, CDR1 is SGHDT, CDR2 YYEEEE. The CDR3 DNA reads as TGTGCCAGCAGTAGGCGGGAGGGCCGGAACGAGCAGTACTTC. This encodes CASSRREGRNEQYF. Complete variable domain (other parts from reference TRBV5-6 and TRBJ2-7): DAGVTQSPTHLIKTRGQQVTLRCSPKSGHDTVSWYQQALGQGPQFIFQYYEEEERQRGNFPDRFSGHQFPNYSSELNVNALLLGDSALYLCASSRREGRNEQYFGPGTRLTVT.

The V call is TRBV7-9, the J call TRBJ2-7; 8 bases align to TRBD2. V lost 5 bases and J lost 7; bases outside the gene matches: 10. This CDR3 contains 14 residues. From germline, CDR1 is SEHNR and CDR2 FQNEAQ (reference sequence). The CDR3 protein is CASSQAGGAWEQYF. CDR3 bases: TGTGCCAGCAGCCAGGCGGGGGGCGCTTGGGAGCAGTACTTC. Complete variable domain (other parts from reference TRBV7-9 and TRBJ2-7): DTGVSQNPRHKITKRGQNVTFRCDPISEHNRLYWYRQTLGQGPEFLTYFQNEAQLEKSRLLSDRFSAERPKGSFSTLEIQRTEQGDSAMYLCASSQAGGAWEQYFGPGTRLTVT.

This sequence joins TRBV18 and TRBJ2-2; D uncertain. The CDR3 is 13 amino acids. V was trimmed by 2 bases and J by 7 bases, leaving 8 bases between them. Germline loops: CDR1 KGHSH, CDR2 LQKENI. Here the CDR3 reads CASSPGSGGELFF. CDR3 in DNA: TGTGCCAGCTCACCAGGGTCAGGCGGGGAGCTGTTTTTT. Based on the CDR3 plus reference TRBV18 and TRBJ2-2, the full variable domain is NAGVMQNPRHLVRRRGQEARLRCSPMKGHSHVYWYRQLPEEGLKFMVYLQKENIIDESGMPKERFSAEFPKEGPSILRIQQVVRGDSAAYFCASSPGSGGELFFGEGSRLTVL.

The chain uses TRBV5-1 and TRBJ1-6; the D is unclear. Germline values: CDR1 SGHRS, CDR2 YFSETQ. Trimming removed 1 base at V and 5 bases at J, with 10 bases between. This CDR3 spans 15 amino acids. CDR3 residues: CASSLQTPDNSPLHF. CDR3 sequence (DNA): TGCGCCAGCAGCTTGCAGACACCGGATAATTCACCCCTCCACTTT.

This rearrangement joins TRBV28 to TRBJ1-2; D not resolved. The germline V and J ends were trimmed by 5 bases and 5 bases, with 9 bases remaining between them. This CDR3 is 12 amino acids long. CDR1 and CDR2 (germline): MDHEN, SYDVKM. In nucleotides, the CDR3 is TGTGCCAGCAGTGATACAGTTTATGGCTACACCTTC. This sequence encodes CASSDTVYGYTF.

The chain joins TRBV2 to TRBJ2-1; possibly TRBD2 for D (6 bases). Germline assignment: CDR1 SNHLY and CDR2 FYNNEI. This CDR3 region has 17 residues. Trimming stripped 2 bases from V and 3 bases from J, with 17 bases between. The CDR3 region has the DNA TGTGCCAGCAGTGAAAGCCCCGGGGAGCGGGTCTACAATGAGCAGTTCTTC. As protein: CASSESPGERVYNEQFF.

This chain connects TRBV2 to TRBJ2-7, with TRBD2 as a possible D gene (8 bases). V lost 5 bases and J 1 base, leaving 27 bases between the germline ends. Germline lookup yields CDR1 SNHLY and CDR2 FYNNEI. The CDR3 is 19 amino acids. CDR3 in amino acids: CASSQLRQGSGRRSYEQYF. CDR3 nucleotide sequence: TGTGCCAGCAGTCAACTACGACAGGGAAGCGGGAGAAGGTCCTACGAGCAGTACTTC.

The V call is TRBV28, the J call TRBJ2-1, with TRBD2 identical over 10 bases. The CDR3 loop spans 15 amino acids. CDR1 is MDHEN and CDR2 is SYDVKM in the germline V gene. Trimming at V came to 1 base and at J to 4 bases, leaving 1 base not matched to a gene. The CDR3 coding sequence is TGTGCCAGCAGTTTATTGACTAGCGGGTACAATGAGCAGTTCTTC. It translates to CASSLLTSGYNEQFF.

The chain recombines TRBV2 with TRBJ2-1; a weak D match, TRBD2 (5 bases). The CDR3 is made up of 13 amino acids. Germline loops: CDR1 SNHLY, CDR2 FYNNEI. V was trimmed by 5 bases and J by 8 bases, leaving 13 bases between them. As DNA, the CDR3 is TGTGCCAGCAGTCGACTAAAAAGGGATGAGCAGTTCTTC. Its translation is CASSRLKRDEQFF. The whole variable domain, remainder taken from reference TRBV2 and TRBJ2-1, is EPEVTQTPSHQVTQMGQEVILRCVPISNHLYFYWYRQILGQKVEFLVSFYNNEISEKSEIFDDQFSVERPDGSNFTLKIRSTKLEDSAMYFCASSRLKRDEQFFGPGTRLTVL.

This chain connects TRBV5-1 to TRBJ2-5; TRBD2 matches at 13 bases. V gave up 0 bases and J gave up 5 bases; unmatched junction bases: 16. The CDR3 spans 20 residues. Germline CDR1 is SGHRS and CDR2 is YFSETQ. The CDR3 reads CASSLAGRLAGGPPQETQYF. As DNA, the CDR3 is TGCGCCAGCAGCTTGGCGGGACGACTAGCGGGGGGCCCCCCGCAGGAGACCCAGTACTTC.

In DNA form, the CDR3 reads TGTGCCAGCAGCCTGACCAGGACCGGGGAGCTGTTTTTT. This encodes CASSLTRTGELFF. V gene TRBV5-4 combines with J gene TRBJ2-2; no clear D gene. CDR3 length: 13 residues. Germline-derived CDR1 and CDR2 are SGHNT and YYREEE (reference sequence). V lost 4 bases and J lost 5, with 9 bases in between.

This clone was seen a single time. V usage is TRBV5-6 and J usage is TRBJ1-1; TRBD1 matches 8 bases. V lost 4 bases, J lost 1 base, and 3 bases stayed unmatched. The CDR3 is 14 amino acids. Germline loops: CDR1 SGHDT, CDR2 YYEEEE. CDR3 DNA: TGTGCCAGCAGCATAGGACAGGGGAACACTGAAGCTTTCTTT. It specifies CASSIGQGNTEAFF.

This chain connects TRBV7-8 to TRBJ2-7; D unclear. The length of the CDR3 is 13 residues. The V end was cut by 1 base, the J end by 3 bases, with 7 bases between. From germline, CDR1 is SGHVS and CDR2 FQNEAQ. Here the CDR3 reads CASSLGVNYEQYF. Written as DNA, the CDR3 is TGTGCCAGCAGCTTAGGAGTAAACTACGAGCAGTACTTC.

This chain joins TRBV5-1 and TRBJ2-4; possible D gene TRBD2, 6 bases. Germline V gene lookup returns CDR1 SGHRS and CDR2 YFSETQ. The CDR3 is 16 residues long. V was clipped by 4 bases and J by 3 bases, with 17 bases between them. The CDR3 loop is CASSEGRLVGKNIQYF. DNA for the CDR3: TGCGCCAGCAGCGAAGGTAGACTAGTCGGCAAAAACATTCAGTACTTC.

The V call is TRBV28, the J call TRBJ2-7; TRBD1 matches at 10 bases. There are 14 residues in the CDR3. CDR1 MDHEN and CDR2 SYDVKM come from the germline V gene. V gave up 4 bases and J gave up 3 bases; unmatched junction bases: 3. The CDR3 region is CASSSRDRGYEQYF. CDR3 DNA: TGTGCCAGCAGTTCACGGGACAGGGGCTACGAGCAGTACTTC. Supplemented by reference TRBV28 and TRBJ2-7, the full variable domain reads DVKVTQSSRYLVKRTGEKVFLECVQDMDHENMFWYRQDPGLGLRLIYFSYDVKMKEKGDIPEGYSVSREKKERFSLILESASTNQTSMYLCASSSRDRGYEQYFGPGTRLTVT.

The chain combines TRBV6-5 with TRBJ2-5; maybe TRBD2 (6 bases). The CDR3 is 15 amino acids. Trimming removed 0 bases at V and 2 bases at J, with 10 bases between. Germline values: CDR1 MNHEY, CDR2 SVGAGI. The DNA for the CDR3 is TGTGCCAGCAGTTACTCGTTGGCGGGACAAGAGACCCAGTACTTC. It yields the protein CASSYSLAGQETQYF.

The chain recombines TRBV7-6 with TRBJ2-7; D may be TRBD1 (6 bases). V was shortened by 1 base and J by 3 bases, with 10 bases between the two germline ends. Germline CDR1 and CDR2: SGHVS and FNYEAQ. The CDR3 covers 14 residues. Written as DNA, the CDR3 is TGTGCCAGCAGCTTAGGAACAGGGAGCTACGAGCAGTACTTC. It translates to CASSLGTGSYEQYF.

In this sample, this clone turned up a few times. The gene calls are TRBV18 and TRBJ1-1; D not resolved. V was cut by 2 bases and J by 1 base, with 5 bases left in between. Germline V CDR1 and CDR2: KGHSH, LQKENI. This CDR3 has 13 amino acids. The CDR3 bases are TGTGCCAGCTCACCAGCGGGGAACACTGAAGCTTTCTTT. As protein: CASSPAGNTEAFF.

The chain uses TRBV28 and TRBJ2-3, with D hard to call. The CDR3 runs to 12 residues. Germline V lookup: CDR1 MDHEN, CDR2 SYDVKM. Trimming cost V 9 bases and J 0 bases, with 7 bases left between them. This CDR3 is CASQTSTDTQYF. CDR3 in DNA: TGTGCCAGTCAAACTAGCACAGATACGCAGTATTTT.

This clone appeared a single time. The CDR3: CASSGVHYEQYF. The CDR3 bases are TGTGCCTCTTCAGGGGTTCACTACGAGCAGTACTTC. The rearrangement joins TRBV6-1 to TRBJ2-5, with TRBD1 as a possible D gene (6 bases). Near its end, the DNA agrees better with TRBJ2-7, so the J call may be wrong. Germline-derived CDR1 and CDR2 are MNHNS and SASEGT. The CDR3 has 12 amino acids.

This clone has a single count. V gene TRBV28 combines with J gene TRBJ2-3; 7 bases align to TRBD1. Trimming at V came to 2 bases and at J to 4 bases, leaving 3 bases not matched to a gene. The V gene's germline CDR1 is MDHEN and CDR2 SYDVKM. The CDR3 consists of 14 residues. The CDR3 reads CASSLRQGSDTQYF. DNA of the CDR3: TGTGCCAGCAGTTTAAGACAGGGCTCAGATACGCAGTATTTT.

V gene TRBV10-3 combines with J gene TRBJ2-3, with D possibly TRBD2 on 6 matching bases. Germline CDR1 and CDR2: ENHRY and SYGVKD. CDR3 size: 16 residues. The ends were cut back, 5 bases at V and 0 bases at J, with 15 bases in the middle. The CDR3 spells CAISPARRGSTDTQYF. The CDR3, as DNA: TGTGCCATCAGTCCCGCCCGGCGGGGTAGCACAGATACGCAGTATTTT.